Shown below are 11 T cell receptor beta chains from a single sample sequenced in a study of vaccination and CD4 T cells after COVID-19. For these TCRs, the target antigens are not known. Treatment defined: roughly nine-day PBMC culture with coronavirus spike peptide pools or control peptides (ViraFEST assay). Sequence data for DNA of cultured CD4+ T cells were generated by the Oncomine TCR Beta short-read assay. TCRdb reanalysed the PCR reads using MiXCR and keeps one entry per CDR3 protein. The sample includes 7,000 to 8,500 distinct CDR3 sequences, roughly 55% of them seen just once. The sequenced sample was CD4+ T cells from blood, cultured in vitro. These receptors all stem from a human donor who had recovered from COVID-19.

The CDR3 is CASSLSLRGAYYNSPLHF. The CDR3 nucleotides are TGTGCCAGCAGTTTAAGCCTACGGGGGGCTTACTATAATTCACCCCTCCACTTT. The chain uses TRBV27 and TRBJ1-6, with a possible D match to TRBD1 (6 bases). Germline loops: CDR1 MNHEY, CDR2 SMNVEV (reference sequence). V was pared by 2 bases and J by 3 bases, with 17 bases between. The CDR3 length is 18 residues.

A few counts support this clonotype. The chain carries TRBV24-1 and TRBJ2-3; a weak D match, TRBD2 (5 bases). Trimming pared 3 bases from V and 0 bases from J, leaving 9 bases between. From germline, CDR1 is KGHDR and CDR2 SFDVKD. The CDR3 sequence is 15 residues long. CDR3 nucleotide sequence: TGTGCCACCAGTGATCGGACTGTTAGCACAGATACGCAGTATTTT. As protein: CATSDRTVSTDTQYF.

The CDR3 nucleotides are TGTGCCAGCAGCGGGGACAGAGCGAACACCGGGGAGCTGTTTTTT. Translated: CASSGDRANTGELFF. The chain has TRBV5-4 and TRBJ2-2; 7 positions agree with TRBD1. Germline V gene lookup returns CDR1 SGHNT and CDR2 YYREEE (reference sequence). Trimming removed 4 bases from V and 0 bases from J; junction bases left unmatched: 3. The CDR3 covers 15 residues.

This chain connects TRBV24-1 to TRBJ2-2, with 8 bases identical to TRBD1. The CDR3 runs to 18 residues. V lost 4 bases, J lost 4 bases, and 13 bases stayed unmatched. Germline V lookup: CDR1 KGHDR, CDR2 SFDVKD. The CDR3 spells CATSDTADRGRGTGELFF. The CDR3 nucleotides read TGTGCCACCAGTGACACCGCAGACAGGGGTCGAGGCACCGGGGAGCTGTTTTTT.

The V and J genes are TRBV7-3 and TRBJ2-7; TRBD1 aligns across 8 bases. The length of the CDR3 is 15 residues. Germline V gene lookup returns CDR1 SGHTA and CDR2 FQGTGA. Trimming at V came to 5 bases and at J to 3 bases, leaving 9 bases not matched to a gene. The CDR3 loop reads CASSLNPGTGYEQYF. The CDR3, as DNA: TGTGCCAGCAGCCTAAATCCCGGGACAGGCTACGAGCAGTACTTC.

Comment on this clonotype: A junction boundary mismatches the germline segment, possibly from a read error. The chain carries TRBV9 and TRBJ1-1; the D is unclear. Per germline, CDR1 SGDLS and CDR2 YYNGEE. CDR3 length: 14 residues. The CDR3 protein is CASSPWTGNTVAFF. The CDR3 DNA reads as TGTGCCAGCAGCCCTTGGACGGGGAACACTGTAGCTTTCTTT.

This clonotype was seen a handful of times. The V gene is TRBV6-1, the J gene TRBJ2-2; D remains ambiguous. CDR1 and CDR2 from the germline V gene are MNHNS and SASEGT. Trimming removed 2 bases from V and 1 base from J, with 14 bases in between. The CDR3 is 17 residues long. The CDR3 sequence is CASSESALSGNTGELFF. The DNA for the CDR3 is TGTGCCAGCAGTGAATCTGCGCTGTCAGGGAACACCGGGGAGCTGTTTTTT.

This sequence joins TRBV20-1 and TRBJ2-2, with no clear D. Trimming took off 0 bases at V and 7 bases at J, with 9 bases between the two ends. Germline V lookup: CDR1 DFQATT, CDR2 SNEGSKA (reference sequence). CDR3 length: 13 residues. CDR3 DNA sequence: TGCAGTGCTAGAGATGAACGGTTCGGGGAGCTGTTTTTT. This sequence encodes CSARDERFGELFF.

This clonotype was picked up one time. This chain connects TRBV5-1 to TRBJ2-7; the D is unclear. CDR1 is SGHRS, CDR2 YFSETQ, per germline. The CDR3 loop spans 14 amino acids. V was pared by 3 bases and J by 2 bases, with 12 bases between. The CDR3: CASSSAFGPYEQYF. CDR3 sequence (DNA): TGCGCCAGCAGCTCCGCTTTCGGGCCCTACGAGCAGTACTTC.

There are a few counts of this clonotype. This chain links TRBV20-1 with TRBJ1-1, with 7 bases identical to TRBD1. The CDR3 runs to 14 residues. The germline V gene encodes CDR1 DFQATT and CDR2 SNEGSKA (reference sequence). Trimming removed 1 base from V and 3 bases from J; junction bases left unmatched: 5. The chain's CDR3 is CSARGAGGDTEAFF. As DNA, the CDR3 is TGCAGTGCTAGAGGTGCAGGGGGAGACACTGAAGCTTTCTTT.

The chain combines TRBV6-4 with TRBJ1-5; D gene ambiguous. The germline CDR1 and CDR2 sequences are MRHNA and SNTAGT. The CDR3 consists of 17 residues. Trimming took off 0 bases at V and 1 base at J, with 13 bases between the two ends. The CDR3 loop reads CASSDSVGYFSNQPQHF. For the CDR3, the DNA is TGTGCCAGCAGTGACTCAGTAGGGTATTTCAGCAATCAGCCCCAGCATTTT.